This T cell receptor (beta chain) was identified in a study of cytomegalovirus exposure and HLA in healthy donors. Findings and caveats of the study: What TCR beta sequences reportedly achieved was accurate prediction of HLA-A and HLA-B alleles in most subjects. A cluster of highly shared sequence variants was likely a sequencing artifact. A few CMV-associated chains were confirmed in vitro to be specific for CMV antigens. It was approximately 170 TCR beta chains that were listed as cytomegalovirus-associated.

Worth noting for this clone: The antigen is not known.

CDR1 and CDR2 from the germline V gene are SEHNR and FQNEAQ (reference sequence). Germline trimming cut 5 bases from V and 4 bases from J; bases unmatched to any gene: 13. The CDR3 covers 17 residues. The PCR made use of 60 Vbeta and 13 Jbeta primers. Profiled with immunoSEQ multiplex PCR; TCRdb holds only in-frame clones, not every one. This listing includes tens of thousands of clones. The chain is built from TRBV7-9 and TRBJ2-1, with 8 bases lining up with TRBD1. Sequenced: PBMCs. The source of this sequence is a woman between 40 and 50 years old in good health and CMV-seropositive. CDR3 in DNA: TGTGCCAGCAGCCCCCCGGGACAGGTCGAGGGATACAATGAGCAGTTCTTC. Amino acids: CASSPPGQVEGYNEQFF.